These T cell receptor beta chains were read from a single sample in a study of shared clonotypes between healthy human individuals. Data came from immunoSEQ multiplex PCR; TCRdb stores just in-frame clones and leaves some out. Among 490,000 or so clones listed, around 80% were seen once. Sequences were obtained from PBMCs. These receptors all stem from a middle-aged woman in good health. Some clones in this sample may be carry-over from other donors' samples. CDR3s include the opening cysteine and the closing phenylalanine or tryptophan. D genes are given only for firm matches. Expanded clones are given a class, and other clones once, few, many or no size at all.

D gene: .; clone size: .; J gene: TRBJ1-1; V gene: TRBV2; CDR3 DNA: TGTGCCAGCAGTTATGGGGTGATGAACACTGAAGCTTTCTTT; CDR3 protein: CASSYGVMNTEAFF
D gene: .; clone size: .; J gene: TRBJ2-1; V gene: TRBV7-9; CDR3 DNA: TGTGCCAGCAGCCCCCCTCCGGCGAGCTCCTACAATGAGCAGTTCTTC; CDR3 protein: CASSPPPASSYNEQFF
D gene: .; clone size: .; J gene: TRBJ1-2; V gene: TRBV9; CDR3 DNA: TGTGCCAGCAGAAAAACAGGGAACGGCTACACCTTC; CDR3 protein: CASRKTGNGYTF
D gene: .; clone size: .; J gene: TRBJ2-4; V gene: TRBV9; CDR3 DNA: TGTGCCAGCAGCCCAGAGGGATCCCAAAACATTCAGTACTTC; CDR3 protein: CASSPEGSQNIQYF
D gene: .; clone size: .; J gene: TRBJ2-7; V gene: TRBV28; CDR3 DNA: TGTGCCAGCAGCTCTCCTGGGGGCTCCTACGAGCAGTACTTC; CDR3 protein: CASSSPGGSYEQYF
D gene: .; clone size: few; J gene: TRBJ2-1; V gene: TRBV5-1; CDR3 DNA: TGCGCCAGCAGCTCCTCGGGACCCCCCTACAATGAGCAGTTCTTC; CDR3 protein: CASSSSGPPYNEQFF
D gene: TRBD1; clone size: .; J gene: TRBJ2-7; V gene: TRBV19; CDR3 DNA: TGTGCCAGTAGTAACAGGGGTTACGAGCAGTACTTC; CDR3 protein: CASSNRGYEQYF
D gene: .; clone size: once; J gene: TRBJ2-1; V gene: TRBV18; CDR3 DNA: TGTGCCAGCTCGGCGGGGCTGGAGGATGAGCAGTTCTTC; CDR3 protein: CASSAGLEDEQFF
D gene: .; clone size: .; J gene: TRBJ2-7; V gene: TRBV2; CDR3 DNA: TGTGCCATAACCCGGGGTTCGGTGTCCTACGAGCAGTACTTC; CDR3 protein: CAITRGSVSYEQYF
D gene: .; clone size: .; J gene: TRBJ2-6; V gene: TRBV19; CDR3 DNA: TGTGCCAGTAGTATTGGTGGGGCCAACGTCCTGACTTTC; CDR3 protein: CASSIGGANVLTF
D gene: .; clone size: .; J gene: TRBJ2-3; V gene: TRBV5-1; CDR3 DNA: TGCGCCAGCAGCTGGCTCGGGATACGCACAGATACGCAGTATTTT; CDR3 protein: CASSWLGIRTDTQYF
D gene: TRBD2; clone size: .; J gene: TRBJ2-2; V gene: TRBV18; CDR3 DNA: TGTGCCAGCTCACCGAATCCTATAGCGGGAGGCACCGGGGAGCTGTTTTTT; CDR3 protein: CASSPNPIAGGTGELFF
D gene: TRBD2; clone size: .; J gene: TRBJ2-7; V gene: TRBV7-9; CDR3 DNA: TGTGCCAGCAGCCTCCGAGCTCGGGGACTAGCGGGAGTAGAGCAGTACTTC; CDR3 protein: CASSLRARGLAGVEQYF
D gene: TRBD1; clone size: .; J gene: TRBJ2-7; V gene: TRBV6-1; CDR3 DNA: TGTGCCAGCAGTGAACCCGGACAGGGTTGGAGACAGCAGTACTTC; CDR3 protein: CASSEPGQGWRQQYF
D gene: .; clone size: few; J gene: TRBJ1-5; V gene: TRBV19; CDR3 DNA: TGTGCCAGTAGTCTCGCTAGCAATCAGCCCCAGCATTTT; CDR3 protein: CASSLASNQPQHF
D gene: .; clone size: .; J gene: TRBJ2-2; V gene: TRBV30; CDR3 DNA: TGTGCCTGGAGTGTACGGCTGAACACCGGGGAGCTGTTTTTT; CDR3 protein: CAWSVRLNTGELFF
D gene: TRBD2; clone size: .; J gene: TRBJ2-3; V gene: TRBV29-1; CDR3 DNA: TGCAGCGCTTCTAGCGGGAGGGGGTATACGCAGTATTTT; CDR3 protein: CSASSGRGYTQYF
D gene: .; clone size: .; J gene: TRBJ1-4; V gene: TRBV28; CDR3 DNA: TGTGCCAGCAGAGCCTGGGGCCGGGCAAGTGAAAAACTGTTTTTT; CDR3 protein: CASRAWGRASEKLFF
D gene: .; clone size: many; J gene: TRBJ2-7; V gene: TRBV4-3; CDR3 DNA: TGCGCCAGCAGCCAAGCGGACGGAACCTACGAGCAGTACTTC; CDR3 protein: CASSQADGTYEQYF
D gene: TRBD2; clone size: .; J gene: TRBJ2-7; V gene: TRBV6-6; CDR3 DNA: TGTGCCAGCAGTTACTCCGGGACTAGCCGCTACGAGCAGTACTTC; CDR3 protein: CASSYSGTSRYEQYF
D gene: TRBD2; clone size: .; J gene: TRBJ2-1; V gene: TRBV19; CDR3 DNA: TGTGCCAGTAGTACCCCTGGGCGGGGGGCTAGGGATGAGCAGTTCTTC; CDR3 protein: CASSTPGRGARDEQFF
D gene: TRBD1; clone size: .; J gene: TRBJ1-5; V gene: TRBV5-1; CDR3 DNA: TGCGCCAGCAGCTTGGCCCCCAGGGACAGGAATAATCAGCCCCAGCATTTT; CDR3 protein: CASSLAPRDRNNQPQHF
D gene: .; clone size: .; J gene: TRBJ1-3; V gene: TRBV19; CDR3 DNA: TGTGCCAGTAGTCTAACAGCGCTTGGAAACACCATATATTTT; CDR3 protein: CASSLTALGNTIYF
D gene: .; clone size: .; J gene: TRBJ2-7; V gene: TRBV7-2; CDR3 DNA: TGTGCCAGCAGCTTAGATAGAAGCGAGCAGTACTTC; CDR3 protein: CASSLDRSEQYF
D gene: TRBD2; clone size: .; J gene: TRBJ2-7; V gene: TRBV5-8; CDR3 DNA: TGTACCAGCAGACCGCGCGTGGCGGGAGGATACGAGCAGTACTTC; CDR3 protein: CTSRPRVAGGYEQYF
D gene: .; clone size: .; J gene: TRBJ1-1; V gene: TRBV13; CDR3 DNA: TGTGCCAGCAGCCGGGGTTACATGAACACTGAAGCTTTCTTT; CDR3 protein: CASSRGYMNTEAFF
D gene: .; clone size: .; J gene: TRBJ2-1; V gene: TRBV2; CDR3 DNA: TGTGCCAGCAGAGAGTTTAGCGGTATCTACAATGAGCAGTTCTTC; CDR3 protein: CASREFSGIYNEQFF